These T cell receptor beta chains were read from a single sample in a study of blood T cell repertoires in COVID-19. The protocol was immunoSEQ multiplex PCR, while the TCRdb copy is restricted to in-frame clones and leaves out a portion. The sample shows 35,000 to 45,000 clones, 70% to 90% of them seen only once. Specimen: peripheral blood. Receptor source: a man between 70 and 80 years old with acute or convalescent COVID-19. The CDR3 runs from the conserved cysteine through the conserved F or W. Each record gives: clone size, J gene, V gene, D gene, CDR3 DNA, CDR3 protein. The D gene is left open where the match is weak. The size field is filled for only some rows; it gives once, few, many or a size class.

-	TRBJ2-7	TRBV25-1	TRBD2	TGTGCCAGCAGAGCGGGGGTATCCTACGAGCAGTACTTC	CASRAGVSYEQYF
-	TRBJ2-4	TRBV3-1/TRBV3-2	-	TGTGCCAGCAGCCAAGAGAACAGGGCTTCTATGGAGTCCAAAAACATTCAGTACTTC	CASSQENRASMESKNIQYF
-	TRBJ1-6	TRBV4-1	-	TGCGCCAGCAGCCAAGGGACAGCCAATTCACCCCTCCACTTT	CASSQGTANSPLHF
-	TRBJ2-1	TRBV6-5	-	TGTGCCAGCAGTTCGATTCCCGACTTCTCCTACAATGAGCAGTTCTTC	CASSSIPDFSYNEQFF
-	TRBJ1-6	TRBV18	TRBD1	TGTGCCAGCTCACCCCGAGGACAGGGCGATTCACCCCTCCACTTT	CASSPRGQGDSPLHF
once	TRBJ1-1	TRBV27	TRBD1	TGTGCCAGCAGAGCTTGGGACAGGGGGAACACTGAAGCTTTCTTT	CASRAWDRGNTEAFF
-	TRBJ1-1	TRBV4-2	-	TGTGCCAGCAGCCACGGGTTCACTGAAGCTTTCTTT	CASSHGFTEAFF
-	TRBJ1-1	TRBV20-1	-	TGCAGTGCTGGGGACAATGAAGCTTTCTTT	CSAGDNEAFF
-	TRBJ1-2	TRBV3-1/TRBV3-2	TRBD1	TGTGCCAGCAGCCAAGACCCAGGGGGCGTCTATGGCTACACCTTC	CASSQDPGGVYGYTF
-	TRBJ1-1	TRBV7-2	-	TGTGCCAGCAGCTTAATGGGCCAAGCTTTCTTT	CASSLMGQAFF
-	TRBJ2-3	TRBV5-6	TRBD2	TGTGCCAGCAGCTGGCCGACTAGCGGGGGCCTAAGCACAGATACGCAGTATTTT	CASSWPTSGGLSTDTQYF
-	TRBJ2-7	TRBV5-6	TRBD2	TGTGCCAGCAGCTTAACCGGGACTAGCTCTCTCGAGCAGTACTTC	CASSLTGTSSLEQYF
-	TRBJ1-1	TRBV7-2	-	TGTGCCAGCAGCCCAGTACGGCCCCAGGTAGGTCTGAACACTGAAGCTTTCTTT	CASSPVRPQVGLNTEAFF
-	TRBJ1-1	TRBV29-1	TRBD1	TGCAGTGGCGGACAGGTCGGCACTGAAGCTTTCTTT	CSGGQVGTEAFF
-	TRBJ2-1	TRBV13	-	TGTGCCAGCAGCTTTCTTCTAGCGCCCACCTACAATGAGCAGTTCTTC	CASSFLLAPTYNEQFF
-	TRBJ2-7	TRBV2	TRBD2	TGTGCCAGCAGCAGTATACCGGGACTACCGACGGGCCACGAGCAGTACTTC	CASSSIPGLPTGHEQYF
-	TRBJ2-2	TRBV30	-	TGTGCCTGGAGTGTTAGCCCGAGCACCGGGGAGCTGTTTTTT	CAWSVSPSTGELFF
large	TRBJ2-7	TRBV6-2/TRBV6-3	-	TGTGCCAGCAACCCAGGGGCAGGAGTAGACTACGAGCAGTACTTC	CASNPGAGVDYEQYF
-	TRBJ2-1	TRBV2	-	TGTGCCTCACTCGCCCTCGTAGGAGGCAATGAGCAGTTCTTC	CASLALVGGNEQFF
-	TRBJ1-2	TRBV28	-	TGTGCCAGCAGTTTTACCCAGGGGCGTAGGGACTATGGCTACACCTTC	CASSFTQGRRDYGYTF
-	TRBJ1-1	TRBV4-1	-	TGCGCCAGCAGCCTGGTCGGCACTGAAGCTTTCTTT	CASSLVGTEAFF
-	TRBJ2-7	TRBV2	-	TGTGCCAGCGGCAGAACGGGGAGAGTCTCCTACGAGCAGTACTTC	CASGRTGRVSYEQYF
-	TRBJ1-4	TRBV7-6	-	TGTGCCAGCAGGCCCCGGGGAAATGAAAAACTGTTTTTT	CASRPRGNEKLFF
-	TRBJ2-7	TRBV4-3	TRBD1	TGCGCCAGCAGCCAAGACCTAACAGGGGGTGACTACGAGCAGTACTTC	CASSQDLTGGDYEQYF
-	TRBJ1-3	TRBV10-3	-	TGTGCCACCGGCCCTTCCCAAGGGGGGGCGCTTGGAAACACCATATATTTT	CATGPSQGGALGNTIYF
once	TRBJ1-5	TRBV5-5	TRBD1	TGTGCCAGCAGTCACGACAGGGCCAGTCAGCCCCAGCATTTT	CASSHDRASQPQHF
-	TRBJ2-2	TRBV5-1	TRBD2	TGCGCCAGCAGCTCCCGGACTAGCGCGAACACCGGGGAGCTGTTTTTT	CASSSRTSANTGELFF
-	TRBJ1-2	TRBV30	-	TGTGCCTGGAGTGTACTAGGGCCGGGGGGCTACACCTTC	CAWSVLGPGGYTF
-	TRBJ2-7	TRBV27	TRBD2	TGTGCCAGCAGGCCTCGCGGGAGATACGAGCAGTACTTC	CASRPRGRYEQYF
-	TRBJ1-6	TRBV5-1	-	TGCGCCAGCAGCTTGGAAGGAGACAGACAGAATTCACCCCTCCACTTT	CASSLEGDRQNSPLHF
once	TRBJ2-2	TRBV30	-	TGTGCCTGGCGAGGGAGCGGGGAGCTGTTTTTT	CAWRGSGELFF
-	TRBJ1-6	TRBV7-9	TRBD1	TGTGCCAGCAGCCGGGACAGCTTTTCGATTCTCCACTTT	CASSRDSFSILHF
-	TRBJ2-1	TRBV6-2/TRBV6-3	-	TGTGCCAGCAGCTGGTCCGAGGAGGGTGAGTTCTTC	CASSWSEEGEFF
-	TRBJ2-7	TRBV14	-	TGTGCCAGCAGCCAAGAGACGGGTACCTACGAGCAGTACTTC	CASSQETGTYEQYF
-	TRBJ2-5	TRBV9	TRBD1	TGTGCCAGCAGCGTAGGACAGGGAACGGAGACCCAGTACTTC	CASSVGQGTETQYF
once	TRBJ1-1	TRBV19	TRBD1	TGTGCCAGTAGTCGGGACAGGGAGAACACTGAAGCTTTCTTT	CASSRDRENTEAFF
-	TRBJ1-2	TRBV7-2	-	TGTGCCAGCAGTCGTATTTATGGCTACACCTTC	CASSRIYGYTF
-	TRBJ2-7	TRBV6-5	TRBD2	TGTGCCAGCAGTACCCGGCAGGGACTAGGCTACGAGCAGTACTTC	CASSTRQGLGYEQYF
-	TRBJ1-1	TRBV10-3	-	TGTGCCACCGCCCAAACAGTTGAAGCTTTCTTT	CATAQTVEAFF